Sequencing of this TCR beta chain was carried out in a study of cytomegalovirus exposure and HLA in healthy donors. The study ran its PCR with 60 Vbeta and 13 Jbeta primers. Libraries were prepared by immunoSEQ multiplex PCR; TCRdb keeps only in-frame clonotypes and omits some of them. The sample data list about 210,000 clones. The junction had 9 bases not matched to a gene; V was cut back by 7 bases and J by 0 bases. The CDR3 covers 17 residues. Germline V gene data show CDR1 as SGDLS and CDR2 as YYNGEE. Regarding the study as a whole: Across HLA loci, a later analysis found differing TCR association rates, with DRB1 most and HLA-C fewest. Presence/absence analyses treated sequencing depth as roughly uniform across donors.

Note on this clone: Its specificity is unknown.

The chain links TRBV9 to TRBJ2-2; 10 bases match TRBD2. Input material: PBMCs. The sequence was collected from a woman in her 30s in good health and CMV-seropositive. For the CDR3, the DNA is TGTGCCAGCTCCCCCCTAGCGGGAGCCGCGAACACCGGGGAGCTGTTTTTT. Encoded protein: CASSPLAGAANTGELFF.